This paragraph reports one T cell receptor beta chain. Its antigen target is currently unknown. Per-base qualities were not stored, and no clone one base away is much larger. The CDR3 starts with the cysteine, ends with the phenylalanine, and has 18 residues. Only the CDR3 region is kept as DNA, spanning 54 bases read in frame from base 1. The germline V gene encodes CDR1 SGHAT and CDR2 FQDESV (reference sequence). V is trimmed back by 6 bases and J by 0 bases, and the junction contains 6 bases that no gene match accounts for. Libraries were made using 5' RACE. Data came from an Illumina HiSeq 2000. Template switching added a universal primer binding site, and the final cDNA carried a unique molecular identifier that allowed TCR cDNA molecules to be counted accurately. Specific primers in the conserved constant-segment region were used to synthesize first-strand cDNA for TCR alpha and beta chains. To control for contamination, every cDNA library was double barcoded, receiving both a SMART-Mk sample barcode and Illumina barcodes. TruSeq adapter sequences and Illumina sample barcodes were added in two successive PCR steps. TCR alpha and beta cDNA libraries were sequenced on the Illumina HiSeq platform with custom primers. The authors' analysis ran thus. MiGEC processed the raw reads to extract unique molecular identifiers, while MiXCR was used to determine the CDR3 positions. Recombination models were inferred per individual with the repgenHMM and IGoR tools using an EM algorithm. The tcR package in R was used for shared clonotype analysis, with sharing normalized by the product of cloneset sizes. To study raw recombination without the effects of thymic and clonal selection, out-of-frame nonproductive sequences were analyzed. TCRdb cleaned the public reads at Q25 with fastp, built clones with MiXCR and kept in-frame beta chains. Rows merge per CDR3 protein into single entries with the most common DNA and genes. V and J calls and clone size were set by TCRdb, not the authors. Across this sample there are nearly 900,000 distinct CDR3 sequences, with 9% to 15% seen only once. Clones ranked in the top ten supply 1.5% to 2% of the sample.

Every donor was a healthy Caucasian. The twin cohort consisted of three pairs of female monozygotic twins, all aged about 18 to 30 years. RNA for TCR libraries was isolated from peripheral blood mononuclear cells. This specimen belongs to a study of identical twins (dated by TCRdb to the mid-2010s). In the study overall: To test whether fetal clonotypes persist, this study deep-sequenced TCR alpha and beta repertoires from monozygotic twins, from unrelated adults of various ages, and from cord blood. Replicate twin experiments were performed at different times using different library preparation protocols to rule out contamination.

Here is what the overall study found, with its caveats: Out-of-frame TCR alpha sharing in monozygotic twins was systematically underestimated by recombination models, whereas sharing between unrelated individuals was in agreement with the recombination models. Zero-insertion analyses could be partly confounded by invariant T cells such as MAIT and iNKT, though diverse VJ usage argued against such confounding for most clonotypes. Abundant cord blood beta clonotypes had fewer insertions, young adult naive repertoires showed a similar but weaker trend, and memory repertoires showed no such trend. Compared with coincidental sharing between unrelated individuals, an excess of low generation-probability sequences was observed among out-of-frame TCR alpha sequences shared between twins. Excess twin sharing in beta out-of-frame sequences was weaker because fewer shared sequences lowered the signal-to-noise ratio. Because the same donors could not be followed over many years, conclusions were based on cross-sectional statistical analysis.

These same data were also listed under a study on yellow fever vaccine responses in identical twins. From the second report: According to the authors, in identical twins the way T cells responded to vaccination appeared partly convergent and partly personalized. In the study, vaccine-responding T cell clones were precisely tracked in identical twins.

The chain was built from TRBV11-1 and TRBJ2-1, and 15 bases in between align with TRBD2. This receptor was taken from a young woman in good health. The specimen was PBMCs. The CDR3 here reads CASRPGTSGRSSYNEQFF. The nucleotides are TGTGCCAGCAGACCCGGGACTAGCGGGAGGAGCTCCTACAATGAGCAGTTCTTC.